Listed below are T cell receptor beta chains from one sample, sequenced in a study of cytomegalovirus exposure and HLA in healthy donors. Profiled with immunoSEQ multiplex PCR; TCRdb holds only in-frame clones, not every one. The repertoire holds 55,000 to 65,000 clones, 85% to 95% seen once, with around 5.5% in the top ten. The sequencing sample was made of PBMCs. The receptors derive from a young woman in good health and CMV-seropositive. Each CDR3 is given with its conserved first and last residue. Each record gives: D gene, clone size, J gene, V gene, CDR3 length, CDR3 DNA, CDR3 protein. D genes are given only for firm matches. The size of a clone is reported for some rows only, either as once, few or many, or as a class for expanded clones.

D gene: TRBD1
clone size: .
J gene: TRBJ2-7
V gene: TRBV9
CDR3 length: 15
CDR3 DNA: TGTGCCAGCAGCGCCTCCCCGACAGGGTGGAACGAGCAGTACTTC
CDR3 protein: CASSASPTGWNEQYF

D gene: .
clone size: .
J gene: TRBJ2-1
V gene: TRBV4-3
CDR3 length: 15
CDR3 DNA: TGCGCCAGCAGCCAGCAGTGGGGGGGCCGGGATGAGCAGTTCTTC
CDR3 protein: CASSQQWGGRDEQFF

D gene: TRBD1
clone size: .
J gene: TRBJ2-1
V gene: TRBV27
CDR3 length: 15
CDR3 DNA: TGTGCCAGCAGGACCAGAGACAGGGAAAGGAATGAGCAGTTCTTC
CDR3 protein: CASRTRDRERNEQFF

D gene: .
clone size: .
J gene: TRBJ2-2
V gene: TRBV6-5
CDR3 length: 15
CDR3 DNA: TGTGCCAGCAGTTACTCGTCTAACGGGGCCGGGGAGCTGTTTTTT
CDR3 protein: CASSYSSNGAGELFF

D gene: TRBD2
clone size: .
J gene: TRBJ2-7
V gene: TRBV10-3
CDR3 length: 15
CDR3 DNA: TGTGCCGTATCCCCTTCCGGGACTAGTATATACGAGCAGTACTTC
CDR3 protein: CAVSPSGTSIYEQYF

D gene: TRBD2
clone size: .
J gene: TRBJ2-5
V gene: TRBV4-1
CDR3 length: 19
CDR3 DNA: TGCGCCAGCAGCCAAGAAACTAGCGGGGGGGCCGGGCTTCGAGAGACCCAGTACTTC
CDR3 protein: CASSQETSGGAGLRETQYF

D gene: TRBD1
clone size: .
J gene: TRBJ1-2
V gene: TRBV19
CDR3 length: 13
CDR3 DNA: TGTGCCACCCTCTTCGACAGGGTTGGTGGCTACACCTTC
CDR3 protein: CATLFDRVGGYTF

D gene: .
clone size: .
J gene: TRBJ2-1
V gene: TRBV9
CDR3 length: 14
CDR3 DNA: TGTGCCAGCAGCGTAGACGGGGGATCTAATGAGCAGTTCTTC
CDR3 protein: CASSVDGGSNEQFF

D gene: TRBD1
clone size: .
J gene: TRBJ1-2
V gene: TRBV9
CDR3 length: 16
CDR3 DNA: TGTGCCAGCAGCCCAGGACAGGGGGGGCTAGGCTATGGCTACACCTTC
CDR3 protein: CASSPGQGGLGYGYTF

D gene: TRBD2
clone size: .
J gene: TRBJ2-1
V gene: TRBV19
CDR3 length: 19
CDR3 DNA: TGTGCCAGTAGTATGGTACCAGCGGGGGCACCCCCGTCCTACAATGAGCAGTTCTTC
CDR3 protein: CASSMVPAGAPPSYNEQFF

D gene: .
clone size: .
J gene: TRBJ1-6
V gene: TRBV14
CDR3 length: 14
CDR3 DNA: TGTGCCAGCAGCCTGAGGGATCGCAATTCACCCCTCCACTTT
CDR3 protein: CASSLRDRNSPLHF

D gene: .
clone size: .
J gene: TRBJ2-3
V gene: TRBV30
CDR3 length: 15
CDR3 DNA: TGTGCCTGGAGTGTATTAGGCGGGGTCACAGATACGCAGTATTTT
CDR3 protein: CAWSVLGGVTDTQYF

D gene: .
clone size: .
J gene: TRBJ2-7
V gene: TRBV11-2
CDR3 length: 14
CDR3 DNA: TGTGCCAGCAGCCTCCGCCGGGAGTGGGGGGAGCAGTACTTC
CDR3 protein: CASSLRREWGEQYF

D gene: TRBD1
clone size: .
J gene: TRBJ1-1
V gene: TRBV28
CDR3 length: 14
CDR3 DNA: TGTGCCAGCAGTTTCTTGGGACAGGATTCTGGAGCTTTCTTT
CDR3 protein: CASSFLGQDSGAFF

D gene: TRBD1
clone size: .
J gene: TRBJ1-2
V gene: TRBV2
CDR3 length: 16
CDR3 DNA: TGTGCCAGCAGTGAGCCCCGGACAGGTTTATTCTATGGCTACACCTTC
CDR3 protein: CASSEPRTGLFYGYTF

D gene: .
clone size: .
J gene: TRBJ2-2
V gene: TRBV10-3
CDR3 length: 14
CDR3 DNA: TGTGCCATCAGTGAAGAATGGAGCACCGGGGAGCTGTTTTTT
CDR3 protein: CAISEEWSTGELFF

D gene: .
clone size: once
J gene: TRBJ2-1
V gene: TRBV5-1
CDR3 length: 13
CDR3 DNA: TGCGCCAGCACCGTGGACAGAAACAATGAGCAGTTCTTC
CDR3 protein: CASTVDRNNEQFF

D gene: .
clone size: .
J gene: TRBJ2-7
V gene: TRBV7-9
CDR3 length: 13
CDR3 DNA: TGTGCCAGCAGCAAAGACGGGACCTACGAGCAGTACTTC
CDR3 protein: CASSKDGTYEQYF

D gene: .
clone size: .
J gene: TRBJ2-7
V gene: TRBV28
CDR3 length: 11
CDR3 DNA: TGTGCCAGCAGAACTAGTGACGAGCAGTACTTC
CDR3 protein: CASRTSDEQYF

D gene: .
clone size: few
J gene: TRBJ1-4
V gene: TRBV11-2
CDR3 length: 16
CDR3 DNA: TGTGCCAGCAGCTTAGGCCCGACGGGGGATCGGGAAAAACTGTTTTTT
CDR3 protein: CASSLGPTGDREKLFF

D gene: TRBD2
clone size: .
J gene: TRBJ2-3
V gene: TRBV19
CDR3 length: 14
CDR3 DNA: TGTGCCAGCGTAGCGGGAGGGCTGAGCGATACGCAGTATTTT
CDR3 protein: CASVAGGLSDTQYF

D gene: .
clone size: .
J gene: TRBJ2-7
V gene: TRBV18
CDR3 length: 13
CDR3 DNA: TGTGCCAGCTCACCAACCGTCGGTCGGGAGCAGTACTTC
CDR3 protein: CASSPTVGREQYF

D gene: TRBD1
clone size: .
J gene: TRBJ1-4
V gene: TRBV15
CDR3 length: 16
CDR3 DNA: TGTGCCACCAGCAGAGAGCAGAGGGGGCGCGGTGAAAAACTGTTTTTT
CDR3 protein: CATSREQRGRGEKLFF

D gene: .
clone size: .
J gene: TRBJ1-1
V gene: TRBV9
CDR3 length: 15
CDR3 DNA: TGTGCCAGCAGCGTAGTTCCCCAAGGGGACACTGAAGCTTTCTTT
CDR3 protein: CASSVVPQGDTEAFF

D gene: TRBD1
clone size: .
J gene: TRBJ1-3
V gene: TRBV19
CDR3 length: 18
CDR3 DNA: TGTGCCAGCAAGGCGGGACAGGACCAACGATCCTCTGGAAACACCATATATTTT
CDR3 protein: CASKAGQDQRSSGNTIYF